This entry is about one T cell receptor beta chain. Its antigen is still unknown. The same CDR3 arises from other DNA sequences in this sample as well. The CDR3 consists of 12 residues. V shed 2 bases and J shed 4 bases, with 6 bases lying between them. CDR1 and CDR2 from the germline V gene are SGHRS and YFSETQ. This sample was taken from a study of shared clonotypes between healthy human individuals. Looking at the study overall: Those who served as donors were a couple of women and a few men between the ages of 18 and 49. Study-level points and caveats: Rarefaction exposed incomplete sorted-subset sequencing despite large depth.

Each subset's genomic DNA was split evenly across several immunoSEQ plates. Roughly 33,000 T cell genomes, or around 0.2 ug DNA, went into the sorted-subset replicate PCRs. Generated by immunoSEQ multiplex PCR, the TCRdb table keeps only in-frame clones and is missing some. The sample carries 190,000 or so clones, 66% recorded once. The sample was memory CD4+ T cells sorted from blood. As to subset: CD45RA-negative fraction. This chain joins TRBV5-1 and TRBJ2-5; a weak D match, TRBD1 (5 bases). This clonotype was obtained from a man in his thirties or forties in good health. In DNA, the CDR3 is TGCGCCAGCAGCTTAGGGGTAGAGACCCAGTACTTC. Translation gives CASSLGVETQYF.